The clone carrying this T cell receptor (beta chain) was seen only once. Its antigen is not identified. These data originate in a study of OX40 agonist ivuxolimab in advanced cancers. General study findings and limits: Still undetermined is the antigen specificity of the expanded peripheral T cells. Clones of CD4+ and CD8+ blood T cells grew by week 6 at doses of 0.1 to 3.0 mg/kg.

The assay was immunoSEQ multiplex PCR, and TCRdb's table has in-frame clones only and misses some. The table has some 140,000 clones, about nine tenths seen once. The CDR3 contains 11 residues. Trimming shortened V by 10 bases and J by 2 bases, and 9 bases separated the two germline ends. CDR1 and CDR2 (germline): MDHEN, SYDVKM. The chain combines TRBV28 with TRBJ2-7; D remains ambiguous. The sequences come from CD4+ or CD8+ T cells sorted from blood, collected in a trial of the OX40 agonist ivuxolimab. The clonotype was recovered from an adult with an advanced solid tumor such as melanoma, head and neck, liver or kidney cancer. This chain's CDR3 is CAIGLTYEQYF. CDR3 in DNA: TGTGCCATCGGCCTTACCTACGAGCAGTACTTC.